The rows below give T cell receptor beta chains drawn from one sample of a study of shared clonotypes between healthy human individuals. Only in-frame clones appear in the TCRdb table, and some are missing; sequencing was by immunoSEQ multiplex PCR. The sample consists of around 1.6 million clones, around 98% of them appearing once. Material: naive CD4+ T cells sorted from blood. Receptors originate from a man aged 25 to 40 in good health. Both conserved end residues are part of each CDR3. The D gene is left open where the match is weak. Rows may omit the clone size; those that give it use once, few, many or a size class.

TRBJ2-7,-,TRBV5-4,TRBD1,TGTGCCAGCGCTATGGGGACAGGGAAACCCTACGAGCAGTACTTC,CASAMGTGKPYEQYF
TRBJ2-7,-,TRBV7-9,-,TGTGCCAGCAGCTTAGCGCCGACTCCAACCTACGAGCAGTACTTC,CASSLAPTPTYEQYF
TRBJ2-5,-,TRBV27,-,TGTGCCAGCAGTTTATATTGGACAGATGAGACCCAGTACTTC,CASSLYWTDETQYF
TRBJ2-2,once,TRBV7-9,-,TGTGCCAGCAGCTTTCGGGGGAGGCCGAACACCGGGGAGCTGTTTTTT,CASSFRGRPNTGELFF
TRBJ2-7,-,TRBV28,-,TGTGCCAGCAGTTTCGGGGGCCTTCCCTACGAGCAGTACTTC,CASSFGGLPYEQYF
TRBJ1-1,-,TRBV18,-,TGTGCCAGCTCTCAGGGACAGAACACTGAAGCTTTCTTT,CASSQGQNTEAFF
TRBJ2-7,once,TRBV11-3,TRBD1,TGTGCCAGCAGTAGGACAGGGGGCTACGAGCAGTACTTC,CASSRTGGYEQYF
TRBJ2-7,-,TRBV5-1,-,TGCGCCAGCAGCTTGGCAGGTACCTACGAGCAGTACTTC,CASSLAGTYEQYF
TRBJ2-7,-,TRBV4-3,-,TGCGCCAGCAGCCAAGAAACCCGGGGACCCTACGAGCAGTACTTC,CASSQETRGPYEQYF
TRBJ2-7,-,TRBV6-5,-,TGTGCCAGCAGCCGGGACATCAACGAGCAGTACTTC,CASSRDINEQYF
TRBJ1-5,-,TRBV2,-,TGTGCCAGCAGTGCGAACTCCAATCAGCCCCAGCATTTT,CASSANSNQPQHF
TRBJ2-1,-,TRBV4-3,-,TGCGCCAGCAGCCCGACACGGGCCTACAATGAGCAGTTCTTC,CASSPTRAYNEQFF
TRBJ1-1,once,TRBV28,-,TGTGCCAGCCCCCAAGGGACAGAAGCTTTCTTT,CASPQGTEAFF
TRBJ2-2,-,TRBV27,TRBD2,TGTGCCATCCGGACTAGTGGAACCCGGGAGCTGTTTTTT,CAIRTSGTRELFF
TRBJ2-5,-,TRBV15,-,TGTGCCACCAGCAGAGATCAGGGACGGGAGACCCAGTACTTC,CATSRDQGRETQYF
TRBJ2-7,-,TRBV5-6,TRBD2,TGTGCCAGCAGTCTTCCTAGCGGGAGTTCCCACGAGCAGTACTTC,CASSLPSGSSHEQYF
TRBJ2-1,-,TRBV28,TRBD2,TGTGCCAGCAGTCTAGCGGGGGGGGAGCAGTTCTTC,CASSLAGGEQFF
TRBJ1-2,-,TRBV7-3,-,TGTGCCAGCAGCTCGCGGACAGAGAACTATGGCTACACCTTC,CASSSRTENYGYTF
TRBJ2-6,-,TRBV18,-,TGTGCCAGCTCAACCCTGGGGGGCTCTGGGGCCAACGTCCTGACTTTC,CASSTLGGSGANVLTF
TRBJ2-3,-,TRBV5-4,-,TGTGCCAGCAGCGCGAGGGGTGTCACGCAGTATTTT,CASSARGVTQYF
TRBJ2-1,-,TRBV7-3,-,TGTGCCAGCAGCTTTCAGGGCAATGAGCAGTTCTTC,CASSFQGNEQFF
TRBJ2-2,-,TRBV11-3,-,TGTGCCAGCAGCTTAGAGGTCACCGGGGAGCTGTTTTTT,CASSLEVTGELFF
TRBJ1-1,once,TRBV6-1,-,TGTGCCAGGGACAGTAACACTGAAGCTTTCTTT,CARDSNTEAFF
TRBJ2-3,-,TRBV29-1,TRBD1,TGCAGCGTACGGGACAGGGGCACAGATACGCAGTATTTT,CSVRDRGTDTQYF
TRBJ1-1,-,TRBV2,-,TGTGCCAGCAGACGTATTAACACTGAAGCTTTCTTT,CASRRINTEAFF
TRBJ2-7,-,TRBV6-5,TRBD2,TGTGCCAGCAGTTACTCGGGCGGGAGCTCCTACGAGCAGTACTTC,CASSYSGGSSYEQYF
TRBJ2-7,-,TRBV5-5,TRBD1,TGTGCCAGCAGCCCAACCCCCGGGACAGCGATCCTCTACGAGCAGTACTTC,CASSPTPGTAILYEQYF
TRBJ2-7,-,TRBV9,TRBD2,TGTGCCAGCAGCGTAGATGTAGCGGGCTTCTACGAGCAGTACTTC,CASSVDVAGFYEQYF
TRBJ1-1,-,TRBV4-3,TRBD1,TGCGCCAGCAGCCAAGGTTTTCCGGGACAGGGGATGTACACTGAAGCTTTCTTT,CASSQGFPGQGMYTEAFF
TRBJ1-1,-,TRBV6-5,-,TGTGCCAGCAGAACCCCAGGTATTGGTGAAGCTTTCTTT,CASRTPGIGEAFF
TRBJ1-5,-,TRBV5-6,-,TGTGCCAGCAGCGTAACACAGTATAGCAATCAGCCCCAGCATTTT,CASSVTQYSNQPQHF
TRBJ1-1,-,TRBV28,-,TGTGCCAGCAGTACCTTTTCGGGGGAGGGCACTGAAGCTTTCTTT,CASSTFSGEGTEAFF
TRBJ1-2,-,TRBV2,-,TGTGCCAGTCCCCAGGGGATGAGCTACACCTTC,CASPQGMSYTF
TRBJ2-4,-,TRBV7-3,-,TGTGCCAGCAGCTTAATGGGTGGGAGAGGAAACATTCAGTACTTC,CASSLMGGRGNIQYF
TRBJ2-5,-,TRBV9,TRBD2,TGTGCCAGCAGCATAGGACTAGCGGGGGAGACCCAGTACTTC,CASSIGLAGETQYF
TRBJ1-1,-,TRBV29-1,TRBD1,TGCAGCGTTGATCAGGGGGCAGTTATACCTGAAGCTTTCTTT,CSVDQGAVIPEAFF
TRBJ2-5,-,TRBV5-1,-,TGCGCCAGCAGCACCCGGTCGGAGACCCAGTACTTC,CASSTRSETQYF
TRBJ2-3,-,TRBV7-8,TRBD1,TGTGCCAGCAGCGAGACAGGGGTTAGCACAGATACGCAGTATTTT,CASSETGVSTDTQYF
TRBJ1-3,-,TRBV5-5,-,TGTGCCAGCAGCACCGATGGGATCTCTGGAAACACCATATATTTT,CASSTDGISGNTIYF
TRBJ2-3,-,TRBV5-4,-,TGTGCCAGCAGCCTCCCTAGCACAGATACGCAGTATTTT,CASSLPSTDTQYF